This note documents a single T cell receptor (beta chain) sequence. The CDR3 covers 15 residues. Trimming cost V 3 bases and J 13 bases; bases outside gene matches: 12. CDR1 and CDR2 from the germline V gene are DFQATT and SNEGSKA (reference sequence). The data originate from a study of T cell repertoires in cytomegalovirus infection. A single record per CDR3 protein comes from TCRdb applying MiXCR to the reads. This table holds more than 400,000 distinct CDR3 sequences, about a quarter found once. The chain links TRBV20-1 to TRBJ2-1; TRBD2 agrees at 13 bases. The sample taken for sequencing was PBMCs. This receptor was obtained from a human donor in good health (CMV status not recorded). Some clones in this sample may be carry-over from other donors' samples. The CDR3, as DNA: TGCAGTGCTAGGGCACCCGGGACTAGCGGGATTATACAGTTCTTC. Protein: CSARAPGTSGIIQFF.